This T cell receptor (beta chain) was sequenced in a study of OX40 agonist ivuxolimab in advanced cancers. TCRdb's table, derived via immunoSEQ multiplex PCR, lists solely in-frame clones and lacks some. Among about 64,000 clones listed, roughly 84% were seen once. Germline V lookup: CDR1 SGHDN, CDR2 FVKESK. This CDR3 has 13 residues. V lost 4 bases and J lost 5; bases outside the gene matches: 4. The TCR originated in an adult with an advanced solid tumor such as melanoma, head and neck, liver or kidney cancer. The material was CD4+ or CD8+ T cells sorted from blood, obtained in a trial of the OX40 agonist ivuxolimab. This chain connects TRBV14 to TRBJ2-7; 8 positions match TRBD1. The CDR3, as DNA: TGTGCCAGCAGCCCAGGGGGCCTCGACGAGCAGTACTTC. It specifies CASSPGGLDEQYF.